The T cell receptor (beta chain) under discussion was sequenced for a study of blood T cell repertoires in COVID-19. The wider study: The United States, Italy and Spain were the sources of the acute and convalescent COVID-19 samples.

In the authors' workflow: Reference gene primers were amplified, and this amplification served to estimate nucleated cell counts. Profiled with immunoSEQ multiplex PCR; TCRdb holds only in-frame clones, not every one. That table gives V, J and clone size, and the DNA gave D and trimming. Of some 290,000 clones in the sample, approximately 90% were seen once. Sequenced input: PBMCs or T cells enriched from blood (not recorded which). This TCR came from a woman in her 40s with acute COVID-19.

The DNA for the CDR3 is TGCGCCAGCAGCCAAGAGAATCTAGCGGGGGGAGGGGATGAGCAGTTCTTC. It codes for CASSQENLAGGGDEQFF. The chain links TRBV4-1 to TRBJ2-1, with 11 bases identical to TRBD2. Germline V gene data show CDR1 as MGHRA and CDR2 as YSYEKL. The CDR3 contains 17 residues. The ends lost 0 bases at V and 8 bases at J; junction bases unmatched: 9.